The present entry profiles one TCR beta chain with its context. Its specificity is not known. These data come from a study of shared clonotypes between healthy human individuals. Replicate PCRs for sorted subsets used roughly 200 ng DNA; this equaled 33,000 or so T cell genomes. Generated by immunoSEQ multiplex PCR, the TCRdb table keeps only in-frame clones and is missing some. In the table there are about 2.5 million clones, 92% of which are singletons. This CDR3 is 14 amino acids long. V trimming: 6 bases; J trimming: 11 bases; junction bases outside the gene matches: 14. CDR1 and CDR2 from the germline V gene are MDHEN and SYDVKM. Study-level points and caveats: Exclusively blood specimens were collected; tissue repertoires likely differ. Estimated clonotype richness was generally higher in naive than memory subsets. Limited genetic and exposure-history diversity came from having few donors.

The source material was naive CD4+ T cells from PBMCs. The subset is: CD45RA+ positively selected. The J gene is TRBJ2-7, the V gene TRBV28; 9 nucleotides agree with TRBD1. The receptor was derived from a man between 18 and 29 years old in good health. Some clones in this sample may be carry-over from other donors' samples. CDR3 nucleotides: TGTGCCAGCAGGTACCTGCCGGGACAGGGATCAGAGTACTTC. Amino acids: CASRYLPGQGSEYF.